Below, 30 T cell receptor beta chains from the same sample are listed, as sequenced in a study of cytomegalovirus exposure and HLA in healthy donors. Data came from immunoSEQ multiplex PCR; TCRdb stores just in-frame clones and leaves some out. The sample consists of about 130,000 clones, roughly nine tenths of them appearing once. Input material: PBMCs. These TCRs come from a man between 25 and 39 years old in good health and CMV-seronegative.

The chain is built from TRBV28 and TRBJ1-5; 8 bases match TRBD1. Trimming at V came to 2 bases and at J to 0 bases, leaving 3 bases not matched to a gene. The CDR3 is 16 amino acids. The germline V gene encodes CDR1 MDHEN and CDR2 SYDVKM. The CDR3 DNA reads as TGTGCCAGCAGTTTAATCAGGGGGCTTAGCAATCAGCCCCAGCATTTT. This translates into CASSLIRGLSNQPQHF. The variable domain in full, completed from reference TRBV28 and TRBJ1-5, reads DVKVTQSSRYLVKRTGEKVFLECVQDMDHENMFWYRQDPGLGLRLIYFSYDVKMKEKGDIPEGYSVSREKKERFSLILESASTNQTSMYLCASSLIRGLSNQPQHFGDGTRLSIL.

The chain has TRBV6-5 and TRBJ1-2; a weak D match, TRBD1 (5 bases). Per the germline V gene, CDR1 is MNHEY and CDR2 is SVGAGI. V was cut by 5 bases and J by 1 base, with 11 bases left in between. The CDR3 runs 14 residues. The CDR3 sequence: CASSPTEINYGYTF. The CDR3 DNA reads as TGTGCCAGCAGTCCGACAGAGATTAACTATGGCTACACCTTC.

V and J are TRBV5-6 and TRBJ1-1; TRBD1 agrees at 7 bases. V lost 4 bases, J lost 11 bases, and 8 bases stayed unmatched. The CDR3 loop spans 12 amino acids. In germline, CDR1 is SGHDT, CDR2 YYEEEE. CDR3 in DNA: TGTGCCAGCAGCACTCGACAGGGCGACGCTTTCTTT. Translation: CASSTRQGDAFF. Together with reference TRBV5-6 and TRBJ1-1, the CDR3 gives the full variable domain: DAGVTQSPTHLIKTRGQQVTLRCSPKSGHDTVSWYQQALGQGPQFIFQYYEEEERQRGNFPDRFSGHQFPNYSSELNVNALLLGDSALYLCASSTRQGDAFFGQGTRLTVV.

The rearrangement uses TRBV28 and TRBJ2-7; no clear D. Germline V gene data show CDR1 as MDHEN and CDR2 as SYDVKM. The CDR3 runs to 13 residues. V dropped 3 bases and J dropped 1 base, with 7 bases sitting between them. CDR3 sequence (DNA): TGTGCCAGCAGTTTGGCCCAGTCCTACGAGCAGTACTTC. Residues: CASSLAQSYEQYF.

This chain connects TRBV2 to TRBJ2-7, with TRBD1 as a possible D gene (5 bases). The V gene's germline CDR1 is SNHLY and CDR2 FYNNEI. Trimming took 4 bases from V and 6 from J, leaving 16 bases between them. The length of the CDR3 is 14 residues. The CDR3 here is CASSVTQTRAEQYF. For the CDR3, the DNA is TGTGCCAGCAGTGTGACCCAGACCAGGGCCGAGCAGTACTTC.

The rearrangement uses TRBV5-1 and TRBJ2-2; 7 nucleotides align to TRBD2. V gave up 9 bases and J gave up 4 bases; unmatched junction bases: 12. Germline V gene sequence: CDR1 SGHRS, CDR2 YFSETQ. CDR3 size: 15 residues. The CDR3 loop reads CATQREGRPTGELFF. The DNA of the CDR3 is TGCGCCACCCAGAGGGAGGGGCGCCCCACCGGGGAGCTGTTTTTT.

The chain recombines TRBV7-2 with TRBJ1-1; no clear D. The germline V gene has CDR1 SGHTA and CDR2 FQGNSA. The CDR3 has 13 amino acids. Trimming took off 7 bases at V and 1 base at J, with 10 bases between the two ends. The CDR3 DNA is TGTGCCAGCACCTGGGGAGGGAACACTGAAGCTTTCTTT. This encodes CASTWGGNTEAFF.

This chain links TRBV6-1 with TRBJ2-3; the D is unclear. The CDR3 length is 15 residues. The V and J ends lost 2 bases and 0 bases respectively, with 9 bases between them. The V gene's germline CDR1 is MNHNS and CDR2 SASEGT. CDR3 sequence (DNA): TGTGCCAGCAGTGAATCGGTGTTTAGCACAGATACGCAGTATTTT. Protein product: CASSESVFSTDTQYF.

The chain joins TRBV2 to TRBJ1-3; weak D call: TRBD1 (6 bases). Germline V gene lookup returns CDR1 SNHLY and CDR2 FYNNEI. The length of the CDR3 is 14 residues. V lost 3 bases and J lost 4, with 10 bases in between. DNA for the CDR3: TGTGCCAGCAGTGACCCAGGGGAAGGAAACACCATATATTTT. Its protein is CASSDPGEGNTIYF.

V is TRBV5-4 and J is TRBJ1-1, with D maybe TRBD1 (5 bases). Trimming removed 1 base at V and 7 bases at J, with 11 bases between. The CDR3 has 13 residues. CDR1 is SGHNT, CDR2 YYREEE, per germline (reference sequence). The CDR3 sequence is CASSLMGPSEAFF. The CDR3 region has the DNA TGTGCCAGCAGCTTGATGGGGCCCAGTGAAGCTTTCTTT.

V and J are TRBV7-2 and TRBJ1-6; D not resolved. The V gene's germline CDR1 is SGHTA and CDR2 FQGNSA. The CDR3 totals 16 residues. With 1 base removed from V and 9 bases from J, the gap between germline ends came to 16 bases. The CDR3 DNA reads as TGTGCCAGCAGCTTAGGGAGACGCGGATCTGGTTCACCCCTCCACTTT. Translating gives CASSLGRRGSGSPLHF.

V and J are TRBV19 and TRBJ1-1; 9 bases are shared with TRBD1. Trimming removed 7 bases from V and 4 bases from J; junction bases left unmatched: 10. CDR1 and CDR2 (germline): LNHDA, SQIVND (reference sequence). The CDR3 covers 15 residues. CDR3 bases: TGTGCCAGTATGCTACCACAGGGGGCTAGCACTGAAGCTTTCTTT. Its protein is CASMLPQGASTEAFF.

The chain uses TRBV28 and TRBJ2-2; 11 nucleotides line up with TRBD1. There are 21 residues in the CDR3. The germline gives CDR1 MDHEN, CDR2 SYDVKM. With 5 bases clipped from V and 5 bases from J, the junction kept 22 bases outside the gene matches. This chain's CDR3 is CASSLAVPPPGQGEVTGELFF. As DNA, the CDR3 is TGTGCCAGCAGTCTCGCAGTCCCCCCCCCGGGACAGGGGGAAGTAACCGGGGAGCTGTTTTTT.

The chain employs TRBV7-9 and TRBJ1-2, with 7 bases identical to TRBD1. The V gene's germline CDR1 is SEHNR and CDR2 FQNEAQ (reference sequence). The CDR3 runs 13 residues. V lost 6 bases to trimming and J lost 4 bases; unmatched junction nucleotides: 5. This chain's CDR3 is CASSFRGSYGYTF. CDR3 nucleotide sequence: TGTGCCAGCAGTTTCAGGGGGTCCTATGGCTACACCTTC.

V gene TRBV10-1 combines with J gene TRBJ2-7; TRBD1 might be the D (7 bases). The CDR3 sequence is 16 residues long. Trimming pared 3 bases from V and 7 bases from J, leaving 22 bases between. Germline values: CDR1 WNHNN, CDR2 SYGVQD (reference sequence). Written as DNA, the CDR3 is TGCGCCAGCAGTGACCCGCGGGGACAGAACCCTACGGAGCAGTACTTC. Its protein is CASSDPRGQNPTEQYF.

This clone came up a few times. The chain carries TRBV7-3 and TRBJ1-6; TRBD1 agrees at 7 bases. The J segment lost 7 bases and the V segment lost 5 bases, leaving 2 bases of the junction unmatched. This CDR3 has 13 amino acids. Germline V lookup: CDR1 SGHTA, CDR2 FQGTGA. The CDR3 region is CASSQGGNSPLHF. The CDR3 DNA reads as TGTGCCAGCAGCCAAGGGGGCAATTCACCCCTCCACTTT.

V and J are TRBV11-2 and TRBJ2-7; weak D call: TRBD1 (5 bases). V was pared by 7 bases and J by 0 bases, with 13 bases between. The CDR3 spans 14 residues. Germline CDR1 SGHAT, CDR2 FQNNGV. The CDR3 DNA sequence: TGTGCCAGCAAAAGGGGCTTTAGCTCCTACGAGCAGTACTTC. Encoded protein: CASKRGFSSYEQYF.

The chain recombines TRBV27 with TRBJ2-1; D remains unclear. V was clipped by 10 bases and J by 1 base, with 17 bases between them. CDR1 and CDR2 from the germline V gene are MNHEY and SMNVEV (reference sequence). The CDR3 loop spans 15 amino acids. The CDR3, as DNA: TGTGCCACCAGCTCACGGTGGTATTCCTACAATGAGCAGTTCTTC. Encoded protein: CATSSRWYSYNEQFF.

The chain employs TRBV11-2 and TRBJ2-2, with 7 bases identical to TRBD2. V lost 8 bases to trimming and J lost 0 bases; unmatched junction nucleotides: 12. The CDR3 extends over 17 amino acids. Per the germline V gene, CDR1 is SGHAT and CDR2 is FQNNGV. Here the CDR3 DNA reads TGTGCCAGCCCTTCGACGAGCGGGACTTCGAACACCGGGGAGCTGTTTTTT. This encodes CASPSTSGTSNTGELFF. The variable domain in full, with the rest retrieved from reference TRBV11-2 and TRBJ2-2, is EAGVAQSPRYKIIEKRQSVAFWCNPISGHATLYWYQQILGQGPKLLIQFQNNGVVDDSQLPKDRFSAERLKGVDSTLKIQPAKLEDSAVYLCASPSTSGTSNTGELFFGEGSRLTVL.

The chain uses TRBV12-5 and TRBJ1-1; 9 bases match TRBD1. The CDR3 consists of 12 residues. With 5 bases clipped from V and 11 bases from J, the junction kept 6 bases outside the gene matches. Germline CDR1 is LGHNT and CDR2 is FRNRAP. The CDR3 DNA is TGTGCTAGTGGTATCGGACAGGGGAAGGCTTTCTTT. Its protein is CASGIGQGKAFF.

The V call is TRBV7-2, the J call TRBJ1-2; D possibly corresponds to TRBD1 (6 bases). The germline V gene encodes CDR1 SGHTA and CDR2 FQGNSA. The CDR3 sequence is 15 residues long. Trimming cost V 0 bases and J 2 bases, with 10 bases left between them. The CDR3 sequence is CASSLAWTENYGYTF. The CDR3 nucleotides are TGTGCCAGCAGCTTAGCTTGGACAGAAAACTATGGCTACACCTTC.

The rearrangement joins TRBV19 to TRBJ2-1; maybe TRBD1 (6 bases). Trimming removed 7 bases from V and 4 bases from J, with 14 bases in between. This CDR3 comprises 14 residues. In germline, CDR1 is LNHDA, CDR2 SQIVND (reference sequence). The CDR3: CASTPGHYYNEQFF. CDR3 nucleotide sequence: TGTGCCAGTACCCCGGGACACTATTACAATGAGCAGTTCTTC. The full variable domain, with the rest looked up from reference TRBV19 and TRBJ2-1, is DGGITQSPKYLFRKEGQNVTLSCEQNLNHDAMYWYRQDPGQGLRLIYYSQIVNDFQKGDIAEGYSVSREKKESFPLTVTSAQKNPTAFYLCASTPGHYYNEQFFGPGTRLTVL.

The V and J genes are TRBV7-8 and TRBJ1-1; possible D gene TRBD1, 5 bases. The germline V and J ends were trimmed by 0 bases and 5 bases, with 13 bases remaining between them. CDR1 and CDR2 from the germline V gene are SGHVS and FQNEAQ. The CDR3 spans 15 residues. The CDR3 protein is CASSLAEGAGTEAFF. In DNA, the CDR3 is TGTGCCAGCAGCTTAGCCGAAGGGGCGGGGACTGAAGCTTTCTTT.

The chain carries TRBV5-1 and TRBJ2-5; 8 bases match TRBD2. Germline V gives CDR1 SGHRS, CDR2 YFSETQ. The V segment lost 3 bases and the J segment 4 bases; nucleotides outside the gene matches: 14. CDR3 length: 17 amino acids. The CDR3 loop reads CASSSGLVAGTRETQYF. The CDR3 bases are TGCGCCAGCAGCTCGGGCTTGGTAGCGGGGACTCGAGAGACCCAGTACTTC.

CDR3 nucleotides: TGTGCCACCAGCAGAGACAGGAACAACTATGGCTACACCTTC. Translated: CATSRDRNNYGYTF. The V gene is TRBV15, the J gene TRBJ1-2; D is unresolved. The V end was cut by 0 bases, the J end by 2 bases, with 7 bases between. CDR1 and CDR2 (germline): LNHNV, YYDKDF (reference sequence). The CDR3 spans 14 residues.

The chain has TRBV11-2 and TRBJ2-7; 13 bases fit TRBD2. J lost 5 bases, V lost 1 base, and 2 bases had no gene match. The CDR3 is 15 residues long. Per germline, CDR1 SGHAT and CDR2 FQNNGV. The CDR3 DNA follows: TGTGCCAGCAGCTTAGTACTAGCGGGGGGGCACGAGCAGTACTTC. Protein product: CASSLVLAGGHEQYF.

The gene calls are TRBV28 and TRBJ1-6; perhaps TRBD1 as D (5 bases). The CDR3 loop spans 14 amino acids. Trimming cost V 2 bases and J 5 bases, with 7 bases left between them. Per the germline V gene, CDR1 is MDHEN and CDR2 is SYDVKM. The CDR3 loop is CASSLNRNNSPLHF. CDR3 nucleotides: TGTGCCAGCAGTTTAAACAGGAATAATTCACCCCTCCACTTT.

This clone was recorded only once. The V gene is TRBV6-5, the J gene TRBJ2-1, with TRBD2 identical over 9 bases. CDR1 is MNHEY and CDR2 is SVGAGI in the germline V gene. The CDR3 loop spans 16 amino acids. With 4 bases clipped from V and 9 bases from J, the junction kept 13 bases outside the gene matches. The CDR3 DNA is TGTGCCAGCAGTTCCCCATCGAGCGGGGGGAAGGGTGAGCAGTTCTTC. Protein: CASSSPSSGGKGEQFF.

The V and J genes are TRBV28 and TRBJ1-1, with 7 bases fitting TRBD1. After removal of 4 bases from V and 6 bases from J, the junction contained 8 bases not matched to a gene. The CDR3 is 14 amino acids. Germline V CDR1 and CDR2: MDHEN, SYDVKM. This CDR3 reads CASSSGGTSPEAFF. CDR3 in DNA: TGTGCCAGCAGTTCAGGGGGAACAAGCCCTGAAGCTTTCTTT.

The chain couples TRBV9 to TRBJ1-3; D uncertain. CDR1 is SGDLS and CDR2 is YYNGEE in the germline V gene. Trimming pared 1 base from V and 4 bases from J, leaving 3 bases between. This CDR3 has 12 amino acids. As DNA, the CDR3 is TGTGCCAGCAGCGTACAAGGAAACACCATATATTTT. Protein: CASSVQGNTIYF.